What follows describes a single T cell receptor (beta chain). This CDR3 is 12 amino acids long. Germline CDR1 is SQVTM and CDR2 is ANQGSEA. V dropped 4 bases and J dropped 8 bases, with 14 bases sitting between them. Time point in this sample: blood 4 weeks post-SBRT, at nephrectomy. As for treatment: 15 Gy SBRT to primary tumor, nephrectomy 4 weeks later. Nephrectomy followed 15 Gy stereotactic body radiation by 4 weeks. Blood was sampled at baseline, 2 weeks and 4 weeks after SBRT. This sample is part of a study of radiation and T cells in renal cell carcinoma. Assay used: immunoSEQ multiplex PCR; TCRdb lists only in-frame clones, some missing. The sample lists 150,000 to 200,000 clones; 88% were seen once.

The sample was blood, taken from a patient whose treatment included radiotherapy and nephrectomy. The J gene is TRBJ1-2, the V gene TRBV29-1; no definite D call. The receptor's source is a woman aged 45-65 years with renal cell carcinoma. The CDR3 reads CSVGGGGEGYTF. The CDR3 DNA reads TGCAGCGTTGGGGGTGGCGGAGAGGGCTACACCTTC.